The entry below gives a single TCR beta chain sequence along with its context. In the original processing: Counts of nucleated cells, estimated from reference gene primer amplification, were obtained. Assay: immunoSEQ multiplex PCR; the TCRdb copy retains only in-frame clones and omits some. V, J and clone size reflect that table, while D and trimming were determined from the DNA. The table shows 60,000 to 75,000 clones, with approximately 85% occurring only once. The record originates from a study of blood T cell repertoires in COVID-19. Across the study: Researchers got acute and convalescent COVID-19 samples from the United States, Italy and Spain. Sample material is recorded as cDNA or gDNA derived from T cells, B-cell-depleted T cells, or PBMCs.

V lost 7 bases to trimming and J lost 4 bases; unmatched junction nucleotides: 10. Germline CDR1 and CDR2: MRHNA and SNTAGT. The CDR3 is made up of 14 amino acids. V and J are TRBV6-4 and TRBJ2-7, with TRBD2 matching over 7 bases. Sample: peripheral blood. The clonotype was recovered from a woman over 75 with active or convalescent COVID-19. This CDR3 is CASKRVRRGYEQYF. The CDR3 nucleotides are TGTGCCAGCAAAAGAGTGCGGCGGGGGTACGAGCAGTACTTC.